These 8 T cell receptor beta chains were sequenced from one sample in a study of cytomegalovirus exposure and HLA in healthy donors (dated by TCRdb to 2016 to 2017). The library came from the immunoSEQ multiplex PCR assay. For the multiplex PCR, a mixture combining 60 forward primers for TCR Vbeta segments and 13 reverse primers for TCR Jbeta segments was used. TCRdb carries this immuneACCESS record with in-frame sequences only. Its versions omit some clonotypes, under half of them owing to an unresolved V gene in the studies checked, with the rest unexplained. This sample is represented by roughly 190,000 clones; over 75% of them were singletons. In total, the top ten clones hold over 5.5% of the sample. Sequenced sample: PBMCs. The receptors shown here come from a man aged 40-49 years in good health and CMV-seropositive.

The CDR3 nucleotides are TGTGCCAGCAGCTTAGCGCTGACAGGGTACCCCTACGAGCAGTACTTC. Translating it yields CASSLALTGYPYEQYF. This chain uses TRBV11-1 with TRBJ2-7, with 7 bases identical to TRBD1. The germline gives CDR1 SGHAT, CDR2 FQDESV (reference sequence). CDR3 length: 16 amino acids. Losses at the gene ends were 0 bases for V and 2 bases for J; bases not matched to a gene: 7.

The chain links TRBV11-2 to TRBJ2-5, with TRBD2 matching 8 bases. Germline V lookup: CDR1 SGHAT, CDR2 FQNNGV. V shed 5 bases, J shed 7 bases, and the junction held 12 bases outside the gene matches. The CDR3 runs to 15 residues. DNA of the CDR3: TGTGCCAGCAGCCAGACGGGGGGGCCGGGGTTGACCCAGTACTTC. Protein sequence: CASSQTGGPGLTQYF. Complete variable domain (other parts from reference TRBV11-2 and TRBJ2-5): EAGVAQSPRYKIIEKRQSVAFWCNPISGHATLYWYQQILGQGPKLLIQFQNNGVVDDSQLPKDRFSAERLKGVDSTLKIQPAKLEDSAVYLCASSQTGGPGLTQYFGPGTRLLVL.

This chain uses TRBV5-4 with TRBJ1-3; 8 nucleotides match TRBD1. CDR1 is SGHNT, CDR2 YYREEE, per germline (reference sequence). V trimming: 2 bases; J trimming: 3 bases; junction bases outside the gene matches: 4. The CDR3 has 15 amino acids. For the CDR3, the DNA is TGTGCCAGCAGCTTAGGACAGGGCTTTGGAAACACCATATATTTT. This codes for CASSLGQGFGNTIYF.

The rearrangement joins TRBV11-1 to TRBJ2-6, with 7 nucleotides matching TRBD2. The CDR3 has 18 residues. Trimming at V came to 3 bases and at J to 0 bases, leaving 8 bases not matched to a gene. Germline loops: CDR1 SGHAT, CDR2 FQDESV (reference sequence). CDR3 bases: TGTGCCAGCAGCTTGGAAGCGGGGCGCCTCTCTGGGGCCAACGTCCTGACTTTC. Protein: CASSLEAGRLSGANVLTF. Variable domain in full (rest from reference TRBV11-1 and TRBJ2-6): EAEVAQSPRYKITEKSQAVAFWCDPISGHATLYWYRQILGQGPELLVQFQDESVVDDSQLPKDRFSAERLKGVDSTLKIQPAELGDSAMYLCASSLEAGRLSGANVLTFGAGSRLTVL.

The chain links TRBV10-2 to TRBJ1-2; 7 bases are shared with TRBD1. Germline V lookup: CDR1 WSHSY, CDR2 SAAADI. After removal of 5 bases from V and 3 bases from J, the junction contained 3 bases not matched to a gene. The CDR3 is 13 residues long. CDR3 in amino acids: CASSFDRDYGYTF. The CDR3 DNA reads TGCGCCAGCAGTTTCGACAGGGACTATGGCTACACCTTC.

The chain couples TRBV23-1 to TRBJ2-1, with TRBD2 matching 9 bases. TRBV23-1 is an ORF; its function is uncertain. Unmatched junction bases numbered 23, after V lost 2 bases and J lost 3 bases. This CDR3 contains 22 residues. In nucleotides, the CDR3 is TGCGCCAGCAGTCAAGGGTCTCATCAATCGGAGCGGGGGGCGCCCCACTACAATGAGCAGTTCTTC. It translates to CASSQGSHQSERGAPHYNEQFF.

This clone was seen a few times. The chain is built from TRBV19 and TRBJ1-4, with 9 bases matching TRBD1. The V gene's germline CDR1 is LNHDA and CDR2 SQIVND (reference sequence). J gave up 8 bases and V 6 bases, and 7 bases lay outside the gene matches. This CDR3 is 14 amino acids long. CDR3 nucleotides: TGTGCCAGTAGACAGACAGGGGGAGGAGAAAAACTGTTTTTT. Amino acids: CASRQTGGGEKLFF.

V is TRBV4-3 and J is TRBJ2-2; TRBD2 matches 13 bases. The V gene's germline CDR1 is LGHNA and CDR2 YSLEER. J was trimmed by 0 bases and V by 0 bases; bases with no gene match: 7. This CDR3 contains 20 residues. DNA of the CDR3: TGCGCCAGCAGCCAAGACCTAGGACTAGCGGGGGCGCCGAACACCGGGGAGCTGTTTTTT. Translating it yields CASSQDLGLAGAPNTGELFF.